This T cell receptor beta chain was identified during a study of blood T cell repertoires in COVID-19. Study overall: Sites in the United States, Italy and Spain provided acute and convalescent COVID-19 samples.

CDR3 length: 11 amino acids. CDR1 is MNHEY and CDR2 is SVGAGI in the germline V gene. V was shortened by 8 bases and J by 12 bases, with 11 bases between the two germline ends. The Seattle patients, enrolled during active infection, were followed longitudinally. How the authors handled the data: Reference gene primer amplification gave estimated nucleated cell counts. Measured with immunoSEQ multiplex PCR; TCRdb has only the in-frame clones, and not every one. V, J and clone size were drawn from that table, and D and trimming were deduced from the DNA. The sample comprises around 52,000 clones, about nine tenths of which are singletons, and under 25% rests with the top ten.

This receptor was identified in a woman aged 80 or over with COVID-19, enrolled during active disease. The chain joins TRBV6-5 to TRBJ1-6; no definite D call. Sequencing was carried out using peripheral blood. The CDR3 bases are TGTGCCAGCGGCCCCACAGTACCCCTCCACTTT. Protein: CASGPTVPLHF.